The 27 T cell receptor beta chains listed next were all sequenced from one sample in a study of long-term antiretroviral therapy in people with HIV. Sequencing used immunoSEQ v3.0 at survey level. This table comes from immunoSEQ multiplex PCR, and its TCRdb copy is limited to in-frame clones, with some not included. The sample lists 25,000 to 30,000 clones; 65% to 85% were seen once. This material consisted of unsorted PBMCs, taken 0.4 years after starting antiretroviral therapy. These receptors were collected from a man between 18 and 29 years old with HIV.

This chain connects TRBV7-2 to TRBJ1-5; D gene unclear. The CDR3 has 15 residues. V was pared by 2 bases and J by 0 bases, with 8 bases between. Looked up from germline, CDR1 is SGHTA and CDR2 is FQGNSA. CDR3 amino acids: CASSLRADSNQPQHF. The CDR3 DNA reads TGTGCCAGCAGCTTAAGAGCAGATAGCAATCAGCCCCAGCATTTT.

This chain joins TRBV19 and TRBJ1-4, with D perhaps TRBD1 (5 bases). Trimming removed 5 bases from V and 7 bases from J, with 14 bases in between. Per the germline V gene, CDR1 is LNHDA and CDR2 is SQIVND (reference sequence). There are 14 residues in the CDR3. As DNA, the CDR3 is TGTGCCAGTAGTTGGGGAGGGACGGGTGAAAAACTGTTTTTT. This translates into CASSWGGTGEKLFF.

The chain links TRBV4-3 to TRBJ2-1, with 9 bases lining up with TRBD2. Germline V CDR1 and CDR2: LGHNA, YSLEER. The trim removed 4 bases at V and 8 bases at J, leaving 6 bases unmatched. This CDR3 comprises 14 residues. CDR3 sequence reads: CASSPHSGSDEQFF. The DNA of the CDR3 is TGCGCCAGCAGCCCCCATAGCGGGAGCGATGAGCAGTTCTTC.

The chain couples TRBV5-1 to TRBJ2-7; maybe TRBD2 (6 bases). Germline V gene data show CDR1 as SGHRS and CDR2 as YFSETQ. CDR3 length: 13 residues. Trimming removed 4 bases from V and 7 bases from J, with 15 bases in between. Written as DNA, the CDR3 is TGCGCCAGCAGCCCGGGGACGGCGGGAGAGCAGTACTTC. It encodes CASSPGTAGEQYF.

The chain carries TRBV9 and TRBJ2-2, with D maybe TRBD1 (6 bases). This CDR3 contains 18 residues. V was shortened by 4 bases and J by 6 bases, with 25 bases between the two germline ends. CDR1 and CDR2 from the germline V gene are SGDLS and YYNGEE. CDR3 DNA: TGTGCCAGCAGCCCAAATCAGGGGTCGGCAGGGTTAGCCGGGGAGCTGTTTTTT. Amino acids: CASSPNQGSAGLAGELFF.

For the CDR3, the DNA is TGCAGCGTTGAATTGGGCTCCTGGAATGAGCAGTTCTTC. Translated: CSVELGSWNEQFF. This sequence joins TRBV29-1 and TRBJ2-1; D ambiguous. V was shortened by 2 bases and J by 7 bases, with 12 bases between the two germline ends. CDR1 and CDR2 (germline): SQVTM, ANQGSEA. This CDR3 is built from 13 residues.

V is TRBV4-3 and J is TRBJ2-7; no clear D gene. The CDR3 contains 14 residues. Trimming removed 2 bases from V and 4 bases from J, with 12 bases in between. From germline, CDR1 is LGHNA and CDR2 YSLEER. The CDR3 DNA is TGCGCCAGCAGCCAAAATATAGACGGGTACGAGCAGTACTTC. Its translation is CASSQNIDGYEQYF.

This clone appeared once. The chain recombines TRBV29-1 with TRBJ1-1; the match to TRBD1 covers 8 bases. From germline, CDR1 is SQVTM and CDR2 ANQGSEA. The CDR3 is made up of 13 amino acids. V lost 7 bases and J lost 7; bases outside the gene matches: 11. The chain's CDR3 is CSDLQGAGVEAFF. CDR3 nucleotide sequence: TGCAGCGACCTTCAGGGGGCCGGGGTTGAAGCTTTCTTT.

The chain is built from TRBV6-6 and TRBJ2-1, with D tentatively TRBD2 (5 bases). V dropped 5 bases and J dropped 8 bases, with 7 bases sitting between them. This CDR3 is built from 11 residues. Looked up from germline, CDR1 is MNHNY and CDR2 is SVGAGI (reference sequence). The CDR3 DNA reads TGTGCCAGCAGTGATAGCGATGAGCAGTTCTTC. This gives the protein CASSDSDEQFF.

A word on this clone: Likely a read error: the CDR3 ends without its conserved phenylalanine or tryptophan. The limits of the CDR3 on the DNA are not certain, so only TCRdb's listed CDR3 is given. The rearrangement links TRBV21-1 to TRBJ1-2; the D call in the table, TRBD1, was not verified against the DNA. TRBV21-1 is marked as a pseudogene. The CDR3 spans 13 amino acids, including both terminal residues. CDR3 in amino acids: CASRKSDRGHLGP.

The chain is built from TRBV10-1 and TRBJ2-3; TRBD2 agrees at 7 bases. The CDR3 is 16 residues long. The germline gives CDR1 WNHNN, CDR2 SYGVQD (reference sequence). Trimming cost V 3 bases and J 6 bases; bases outside gene matches: 12. The chain's CDR3 is CASSDDQGWEGDTQYF. The CDR3, as DNA: TGCGCCAGCAGTGATGATCAGGGATGGGAGGGTGATACGCAGTATTTT.

This chain links TRBV7-6 with TRBJ2-2, with 7 bases lining up with TRBD2. The CDR3 is 15 amino acids. Per germline, CDR1 SGHVS and CDR2 FNYEAQ. Trimming cost V 1 base and J 4 bases; bases outside gene matches: 3. In DNA form, the CDR3 reads TGTGCCAGCAGCTTAGGTCTAGCGGTCACCGGGGAGCTGTTTTTT. It specifies CASSLGLAVTGELFF.

The V call is TRBV18, the J call TRBJ1-1, with TRBD1 matching 7 bases. This CDR3 contains 16 residues. Germline V gene sequence: CDR1 KGHSH, CDR2 LQKENI. Trimming took 3 bases from V and 1 from J; bases not matched to a gene: 8. This CDR3 is CASSPRDRTKNTEAFF. CDR3 DNA sequence: TGTGCCAGCTCACCTCGGGACAGAACTAAGAACACTGAAGCTTTCTTT.

This chain joins TRBV7-9 and TRBJ2-3; D perhaps matches TRBD1 (5 bases). This CDR3 comprises 15 residues. The V end was cut by 0 bases, the J end by 1 base, with 8 bases between. Germline CDR1 and CDR2: SEHNR and FQNEAQ (reference sequence). Written as DNA, the CDR3 is TGTGCCAGCAGCTTAGCGGGCAGGGGCACAGATACGCAGTATTTT. This codes for CASSLAGRGTDTQYF.

The rearrangement uses TRBV27 and TRBJ2-1, with D uncertain. V dropped 0 bases and J dropped 7 bases, with 16 bases sitting between them. Germline V gene lookup returns CDR1 MNHEY and CDR2 SMNVEV (reference sequence). CDR3 length: 16 residues. The CDR3, as DNA: TGTGCCAGCAGTTTATCGACAAGCAGCACTTGGAATGAGCAGTTCTTC. This gives the protein CASSLSTSSTWNEQFF.

This clone was recorded only once. This chain links TRBV18 with TRBJ2-2, with 10 bases matching TRBD2. Germline loops: CDR1 KGHSH, CDR2 LQKENI. J was trimmed by 4 bases and V by 4 bases; bases with no gene match: 6. The CDR3 sequence is 16 residues long. The CDR3 reads CASSRSSGGITGELFF. DNA for the CDR3: TGTGCCAGCTCACGCTCTAGCGGGGGAATCACCGGGGAGCTGTTTTTT.

This clone appeared a few times. V and J are TRBV19 and TRBJ2-7, with D perhaps TRBD2 (5 bases). CDR3 length: 14 amino acids. The V end lost 3 bases, the J end lost 4 bases, and 13 bases lay between the germline ends. Per the germline V gene, CDR1 is LNHDA and CDR2 is SQIVND (reference sequence). The CDR3 nucleotides read TGTGCCAGTAGTATCAAGCTGAGAGGGTACGAGCAGTACTTC. It encodes CASSIKLRGYEQYF.

CDR3: CASRINNEQFF. The CDR3 DNA reads as TGTGCCAGCAGGATAAACAATGAGCAGTTCTTC. The chain combines TRBV7-8 with TRBJ2-1; D is undetermined. V lost 6 bases to trimming and J lost 5 bases, with 5 bases between them. The germline V gene encodes CDR1 SGHVS and CDR2 FQNEAQ. The CDR3 spans 11 residues.

The table lists this clone with a few counts. J is TRBJ1-2 and V is TRBV18; TRBD1 is a possible D gene (5 bases). The CDR3 covers 13 residues. Germline V lookup: CDR1 KGHSH, CDR2 LQKENI. Deletions cut 5 bases from V and 5 bases from J, with 12 bases between. DNA for the CDR3: TGTGCCAGCTCAGGAGGGGCCAGGTATGGCTACACCTTC. It specifies CASSGGARYGYTF.

This clone was detected only once. V and J are TRBV5-6 and TRBJ1-1; the D gene is possibly TRBD1 (5 bases). The CDR3 is 16 residues long. Trimming cost V 3 bases and J 3 bases, with 18 bases left between them. The germline CDR1 and CDR2 sequences are SGHDT and YYEEEE. The CDR3 bases are TGTGCCAGCAGCTGGACGGGGCTTGGGCTGGACACTGAAGCTTTCTTT. Its protein is CASSWTGLGLDTEAFF.

This clone was seen only a few times. This rearrangement joins TRBV7-9 to TRBJ2-7, with D perhaps being TRBD1 or TRBD2 (5 bases each). V lost 3 bases to trimming and J lost 7 bases, with 10 bases between them. The germline gives CDR1 SEHNR, CDR2 FQNEAQ (reference sequence). The CDR3 length is 12 residues. The CDR3 DNA follows: TGTGCCAGCAGCTTGGGGCGAGGGGAGCAGTACTTC. Its translation is CASSLGRGEQYF.

This clone was seen a single time. The V gene is TRBV7-9, the J gene TRBJ2-5; D gene unclear. The V end lost 1 base, the J end lost 5 bases, and 5 bases lay between the germline ends. This CDR3 spans 12 amino acids. Germline CDR1 reads SEHNR; CDR2 reads FQNEAQ (reference sequence). CDR3 sequence: CASSLVEETQYF. CDR3 coding DNA: TGTGCCAGCAGCTTAGTTGAGGAGACCCAGTACTTC.

CDR3 nucleotide sequence: TGTGCCAGCGGGCCTAGTTCGGCGTCCTACGAGCAGTACTTC. Amino acid sequence: CASGPSSASYEQYF. This chain connects TRBV7-6 to TRBJ2-7; D unclear. CDR3 length: 14 residues. The V and J ends lost 8 bases and 1 base respectively, with 15 bases between them. Per the germline V gene, CDR1 is SGHVS and CDR2 is FNYEAQ.

By frequency in the sample, this clone is medium-sized. Within the sample, other DNA sequences also encode this same CDR3. The chain couples TRBV19 to TRBJ2-7; tentative D call: TRBD1 (5 bases). The CDR3 covers 11 residues. The V gene's germline CDR1 is LNHDA and CDR2 SQIVND (reference sequence). Trimming took off 8 bases at V and 4 bases at J, with 9 bases between the two ends. CDR3 nucleotides: TGTGCCAGTTCGCACAGGTACGAGCAGTACTTC. Amino acid sequence: CASSHRYEQYF. Full variable domain (outside the CDR3, taken from reference TRBV19 and TRBJ2-7): DGGITQSPKYLFRKEGQNVTLSCEQNLNHDAMYWYRQDPGQGLRLIYYSQIVNDFQKGDIAEGYSVSREKKESFPLTVTSAQKNPTAFYLCASSHRYEQYFGPGTRLTVT.

The chain has TRBV5-4 and TRBJ1-2; D gene ambiguous. Germline CDR1 SGHNT, CDR2 YYREEE (reference sequence). The CDR3 consists of 17 residues. The V end was cut by 5 bases, the J end by 1 base, with 21 bases between. The CDR3 sequence: CASRTSTHHYFNYGYTF. The CDR3 nucleotides read TGTGCCAGCAGGACGTCAACCCATCACTACTTTAACTATGGCTACACCTTC.

The chain couples TRBV11-2 to TRBJ1-3; perhaps TRBD1 as D (6 bases). The V gene's germline CDR1 is SGHAT and CDR2 FQNNGV. This CDR3 is built from 18 residues. Trimming shortened V by 3 bases and J by 3 bases, and 21 bases separated the two germline ends. This CDR3 reads CASSLVFRGAGVGNTIYF. CDR3 DNA: TGTGCCAGCAGCTTGGTTTTCCGAGGGGCAGGGGTTGGAAACACCATATATTTT.

The V and J genes are TRBV7-6 and TRBJ2-7; 11 bases agree with TRBD1. Germline V gives CDR1 SGHVS, CDR2 FNYEAQ. V dropped 4 bases and J dropped 3; count of bases not matched to a gene: 14. This CDR3 is built from 18 residues. CDR3 nucleotide sequence: TGTGCCAGCAGCTCCCTCCCGGGACAGGGGGTGCTGCACTACGAGCAGTACTTC. Translating it yields CASSSLPGQGVLHYEQYF.